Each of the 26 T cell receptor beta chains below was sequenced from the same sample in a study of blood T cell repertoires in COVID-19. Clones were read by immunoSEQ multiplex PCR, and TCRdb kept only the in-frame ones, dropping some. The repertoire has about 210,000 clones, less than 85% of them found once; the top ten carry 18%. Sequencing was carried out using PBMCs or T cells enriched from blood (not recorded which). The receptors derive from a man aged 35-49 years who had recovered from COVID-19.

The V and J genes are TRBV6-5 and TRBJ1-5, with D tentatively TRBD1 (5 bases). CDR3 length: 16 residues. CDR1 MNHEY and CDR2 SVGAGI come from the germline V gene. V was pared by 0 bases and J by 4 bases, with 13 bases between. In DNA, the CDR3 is TGTGCCAGCAGTTACTCGGCGGGACGGTCGAATCAGCCCCAGCATTTT. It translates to CASSYSAGRSNQPQHF.

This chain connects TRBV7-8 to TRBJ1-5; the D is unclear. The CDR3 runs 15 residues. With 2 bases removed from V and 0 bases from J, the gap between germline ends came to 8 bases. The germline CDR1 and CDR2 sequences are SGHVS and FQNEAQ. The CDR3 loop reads CASSLNPDSNQPQHF. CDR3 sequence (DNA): TGTGCCAGCAGCTTAAATCCAGATAGCAATCAGCCCCAGCATTTT. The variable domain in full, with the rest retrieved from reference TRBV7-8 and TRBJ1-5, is GAGVSQSPRYKVAKRGQDVALRCDPISGHVSLFWYQQALGQGPEFLTYFQNEAQLDKSGLPSDRFFAERPEGSVSTLKIQRTQQEDSAVYLCASSLNPDSNQPQHFGDGTRLSIL.

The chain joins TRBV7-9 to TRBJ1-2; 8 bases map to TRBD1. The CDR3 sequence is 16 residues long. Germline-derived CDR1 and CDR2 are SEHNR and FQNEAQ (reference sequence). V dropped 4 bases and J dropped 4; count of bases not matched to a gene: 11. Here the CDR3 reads CASSSPQGAGPYGYTF. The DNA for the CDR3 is TGTGCCAGCAGCTCCCCTCAGGGGGCGGGCCCCTATGGCTACACCTTC.

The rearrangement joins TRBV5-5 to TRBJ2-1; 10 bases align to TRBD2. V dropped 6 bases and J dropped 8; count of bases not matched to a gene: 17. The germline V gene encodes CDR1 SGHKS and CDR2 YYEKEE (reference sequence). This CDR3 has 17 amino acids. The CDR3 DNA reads TGTGCCAGCACCCCCTGGTGGCCGGAGCGGGAGGGCGATGAGCAGTTCTTC. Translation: CASTPWWPEREGDEQFF. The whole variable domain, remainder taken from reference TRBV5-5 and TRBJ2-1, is DAGVTQSPTHLIKTRGQQVTLRCSPISGHKSVSWYQQVLGQGPQFIFQYYEKEERGRGNFPDRFSARQFPNYSSELNVNALLLGDSALYLCASTPWWPEREGDEQFFGPGTRLTVL.

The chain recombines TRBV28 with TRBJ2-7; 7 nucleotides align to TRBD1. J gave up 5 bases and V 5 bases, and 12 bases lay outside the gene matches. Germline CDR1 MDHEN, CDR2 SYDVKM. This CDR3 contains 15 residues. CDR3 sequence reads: CASSTLGQVTNEQYF. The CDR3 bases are TGTGCCAGCAGTACCCTTGGACAGGTTACTAACGAGCAGTACTTC. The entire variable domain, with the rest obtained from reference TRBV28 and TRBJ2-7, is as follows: DVKVTQSSRYLVKRTGEKVFLECVQDMDHENMFWYRQDPGLGLRLIYFSYDVKMKEKGDIPEGYSVSREKKERFSLILESASTNQTSMYLCASSTLGQVTNEQYFGPGTRLTVT.

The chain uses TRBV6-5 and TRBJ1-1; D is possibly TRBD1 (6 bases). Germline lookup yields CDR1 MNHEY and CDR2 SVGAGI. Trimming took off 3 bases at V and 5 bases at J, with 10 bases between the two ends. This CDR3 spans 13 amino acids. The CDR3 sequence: CASSYTGTTEAFF. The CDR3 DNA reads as TGTGCCAGCAGTTATACCGGGACAACTGAAGCTTTCTTT.

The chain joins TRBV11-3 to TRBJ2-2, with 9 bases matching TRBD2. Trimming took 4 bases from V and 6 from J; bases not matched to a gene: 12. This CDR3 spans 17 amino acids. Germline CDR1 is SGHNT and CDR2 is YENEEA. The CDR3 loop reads CASSSYSGSVVSGELFF. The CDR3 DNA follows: TGTGCCAGCAGCTCCTATAGCGGGAGTGTCGTGTCCGGGGAGCTGTTTTTT.

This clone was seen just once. This CDR3 reads CASRSSREGKAYEQYF. CDR3 nucleotides: TGTGCCAGTAGAAGTTCTCGGGAGGGGAAAGCCTACGAGCAGTACTTC. This rearrangement joins TRBV19 to TRBJ2-7; 8 bases are shared with TRBD2. J was trimmed by 2 bases and V by 6 bases; bases with no gene match: 12. Germline V gives CDR1 LNHDA, CDR2 SQIVND (reference sequence). This CDR3 region has 16 residues. Using reference TRBV19 and TRBJ2-7 for the parts outside the CDR3, the full variable domain is DGGITQSPKYLFRKEGQNVTLSCEQNLNHDAMYWYRQDPGQGLRLIYYSQIVNDFQKGDIAEGYSVSREKKESFPLTVTSAQKNPTAFYLCASRSSREGKAYEQYFGPGTRLTVT.

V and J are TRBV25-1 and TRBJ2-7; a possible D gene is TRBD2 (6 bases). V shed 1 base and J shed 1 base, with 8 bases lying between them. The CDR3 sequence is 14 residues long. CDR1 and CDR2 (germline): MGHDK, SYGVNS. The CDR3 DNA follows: TGTGCCAGCAGTGAATTGGACTATTCCTACGAGCAGTACTTC. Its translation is CASSELDYSYEQYF.

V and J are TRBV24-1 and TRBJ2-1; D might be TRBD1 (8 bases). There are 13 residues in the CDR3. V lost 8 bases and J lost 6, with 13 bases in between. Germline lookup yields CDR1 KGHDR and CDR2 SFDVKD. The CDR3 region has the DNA TGTGCCACCAAGAACAGGGGGGGCAATGAGCAGTTCTTC. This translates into CATKNRGGNEQFF.

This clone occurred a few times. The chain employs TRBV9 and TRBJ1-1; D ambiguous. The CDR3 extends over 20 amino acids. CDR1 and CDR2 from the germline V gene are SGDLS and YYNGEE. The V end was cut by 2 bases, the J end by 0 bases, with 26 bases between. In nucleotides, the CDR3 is TGTGCCAGCAGCGTCCAGACTATCGTACCCGACCTTCCCATGAACACTGAAGCTTTCTTT. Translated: CASSVQTIVPDLPMNTEAFF.

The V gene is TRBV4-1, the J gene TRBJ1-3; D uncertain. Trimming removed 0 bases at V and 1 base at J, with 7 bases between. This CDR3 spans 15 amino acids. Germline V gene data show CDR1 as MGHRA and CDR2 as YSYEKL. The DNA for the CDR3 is TGCGCCAGCAGCCAAGACGCGGGATCTGGAAACACCATATATTTT. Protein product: CASSQDAGSGNTIYF.

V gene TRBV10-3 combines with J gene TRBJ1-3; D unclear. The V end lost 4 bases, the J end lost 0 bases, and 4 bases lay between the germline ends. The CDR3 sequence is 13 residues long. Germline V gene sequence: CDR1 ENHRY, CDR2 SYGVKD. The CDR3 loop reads CAISANSGNTIYF. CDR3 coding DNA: TGTGCCATCAGTGCCAACTCTGGAAACACCATATATTTT.

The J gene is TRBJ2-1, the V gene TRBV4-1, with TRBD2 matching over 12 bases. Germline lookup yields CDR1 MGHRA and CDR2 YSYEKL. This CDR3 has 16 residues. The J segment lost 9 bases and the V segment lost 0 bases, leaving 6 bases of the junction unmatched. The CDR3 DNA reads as TGCGCCAGCAGCCAAGATCGCCTAGCGGGAGGGGGTGAGCAGTTCTTC. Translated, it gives CASSQDRLAGGGEQFF.

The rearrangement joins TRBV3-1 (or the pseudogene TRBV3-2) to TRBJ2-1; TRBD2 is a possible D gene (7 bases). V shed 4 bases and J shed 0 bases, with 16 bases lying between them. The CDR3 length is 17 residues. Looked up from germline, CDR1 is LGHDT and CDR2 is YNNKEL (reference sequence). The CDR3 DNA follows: TGTGCCAGCAGCCCATCATTGGGGGGGGCCTCCTACAATGAGCAGTTCTTC. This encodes CASSPSLGGASYNEQFF.

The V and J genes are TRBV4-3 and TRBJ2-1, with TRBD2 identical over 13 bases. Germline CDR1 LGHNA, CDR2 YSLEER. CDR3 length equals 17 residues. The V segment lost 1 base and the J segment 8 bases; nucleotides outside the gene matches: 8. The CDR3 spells CASSQAGLAGAVDEQFF. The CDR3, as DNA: TGCGCCAGCAGCCAAGCCGGACTAGCGGGAGCCGTCGATGAGCAGTTCTTC.

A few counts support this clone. The CDR3 reads CASSLEAGVSGAQYF. As DNA, the CDR3 is TGCGCCAGCAGCTTGGAGGCGGGAGTAAGCGGGGCGCAGTATTTT. This chain uses TRBV5-1 with TRBJ2-3; 7 nucleotides agree with TRBD2. V gave up 0 bases and J gave up 10 bases; unmatched junction bases: 11. Germline CDR1 is SGHRS and CDR2 is YFSETQ. The CDR3 spans 15 residues.

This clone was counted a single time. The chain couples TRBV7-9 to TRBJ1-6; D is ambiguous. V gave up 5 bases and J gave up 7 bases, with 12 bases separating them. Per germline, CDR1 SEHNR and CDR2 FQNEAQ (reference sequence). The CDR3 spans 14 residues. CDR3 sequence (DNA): TGTGCCAGCAGCGGAGACCTATACAATTCACCCCTCCACTTT. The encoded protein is CASSGDLYNSPLHF.

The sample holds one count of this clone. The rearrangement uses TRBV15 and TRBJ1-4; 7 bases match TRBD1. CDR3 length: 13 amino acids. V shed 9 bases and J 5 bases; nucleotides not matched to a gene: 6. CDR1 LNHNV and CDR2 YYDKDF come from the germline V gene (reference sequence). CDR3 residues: CATGRDRNEKLFF. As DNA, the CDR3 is TGTGCCACTGGCCGGGACAGAAATGAAAAACTGTTTTTT.

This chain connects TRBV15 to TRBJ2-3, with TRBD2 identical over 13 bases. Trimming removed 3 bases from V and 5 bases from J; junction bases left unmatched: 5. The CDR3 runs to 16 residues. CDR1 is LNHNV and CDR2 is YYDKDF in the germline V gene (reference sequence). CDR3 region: CATSSTSGRAVDTQYF. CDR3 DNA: TGTGCCACCAGCAGCACTAGCGGGAGGGCTGTAGATACGCAGTATTTT.

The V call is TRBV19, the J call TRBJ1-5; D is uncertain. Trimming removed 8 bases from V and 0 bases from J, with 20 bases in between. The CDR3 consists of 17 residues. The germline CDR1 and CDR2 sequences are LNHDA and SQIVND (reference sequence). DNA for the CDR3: TGTGCCAGTCGGAAGACAAACCGGGATATTAGCAATCAGCCCCAGCATTTT. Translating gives CASRKTNRDISNQPQHF. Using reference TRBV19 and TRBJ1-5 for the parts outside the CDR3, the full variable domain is DGGITQSPKYLFRKEGQNVTLSCEQNLNHDAMYWYRQDPGQGLRLIYYSQIVNDFQKGDIAEGYSVSREKKESFPLTVTSAQKNPTAFYLCASRKTNRDISNQPQHFGDGTRLSIL.

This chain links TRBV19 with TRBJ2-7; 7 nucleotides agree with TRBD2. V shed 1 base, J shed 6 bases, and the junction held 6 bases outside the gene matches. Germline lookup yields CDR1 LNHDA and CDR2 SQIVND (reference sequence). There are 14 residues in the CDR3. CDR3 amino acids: CASSIGGRAPEQYF. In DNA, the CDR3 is TGTGCCAGTAGTATAGGGGGGAGGGCCCCCGAGCAGTACTTC.

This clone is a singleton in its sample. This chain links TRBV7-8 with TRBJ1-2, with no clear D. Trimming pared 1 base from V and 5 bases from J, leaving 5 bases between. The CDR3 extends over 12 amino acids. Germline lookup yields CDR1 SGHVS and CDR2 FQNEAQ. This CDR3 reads CASSLGHYGYTF. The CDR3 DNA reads TGTGCCAGCAGCTTAGGGCATTATGGCTACACCTTC.

The CDR3 sequence is CASSSTGTGIDGYTF. In nucleotides, the CDR3 is TGCGCCAGCAGCTCCACCGGGACAGGGATTGATGGCTACACCTTC. V is TRBV5-1 and J is TRBJ1-2, with 9 bases aligning to TRBD1. Germline V gene data show CDR1 as SGHRS and CDR2 as YFSETQ. The CDR3 covers 15 residues. Losses at the gene ends were 3 bases for V and 6 bases for J; bases not matched to a gene: 9.

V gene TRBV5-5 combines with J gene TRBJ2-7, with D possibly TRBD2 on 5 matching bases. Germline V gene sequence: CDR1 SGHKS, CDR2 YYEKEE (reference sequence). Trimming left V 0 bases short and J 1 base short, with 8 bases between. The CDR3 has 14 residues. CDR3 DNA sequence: TGTGCCAGCAGCTTGGTAGGACTGTCCTACGAGCAGTACTTC. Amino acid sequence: CASSLVGLSYEQYF.

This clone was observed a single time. CDR3 coding DNA: TGTGCCAGCAGTTCACGACTAGCGGGACCATACGAGCAGTACTTC. Translated: CASSSRLAGPYEQYF. The chain couples TRBV27 to TRBJ2-7; 11 bases align to TRBD2. Trimming at V came to 4 bases and at J to 4 bases, leaving 6 bases not matched to a gene. Germline V gene sequence: CDR1 MNHEY, CDR2 SMNVEV (reference sequence). CDR3 size: 15 residues.